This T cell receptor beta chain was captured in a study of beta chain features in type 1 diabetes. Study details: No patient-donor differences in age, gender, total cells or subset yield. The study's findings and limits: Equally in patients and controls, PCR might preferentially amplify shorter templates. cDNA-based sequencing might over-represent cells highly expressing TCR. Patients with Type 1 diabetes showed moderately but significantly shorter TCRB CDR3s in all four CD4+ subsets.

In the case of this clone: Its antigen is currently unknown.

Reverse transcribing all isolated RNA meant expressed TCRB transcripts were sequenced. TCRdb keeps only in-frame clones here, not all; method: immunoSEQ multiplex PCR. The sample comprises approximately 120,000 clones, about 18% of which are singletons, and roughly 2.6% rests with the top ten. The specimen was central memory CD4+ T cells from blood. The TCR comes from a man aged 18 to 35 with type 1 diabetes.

DNA of the CDR3: TGTGCCATCAGCGATACAGGGACCTATGGCTACACCTTC. Its protein is CAISDTGTYGYTF. The genes are TRBV10-3 and TRBJ1-2; D perhaps matches TRBD1 (6 bases). The CDR3 extends over 13 amino acids. Germline CDR1 and CDR2: ENHRY and SYGVKD. V lost 6 bases to trimming and J lost 4 bases, with 12 bases between them.